This TCR beta chain came from a study of siplizumab effects on memory and regulatory T cells. The ends were cut back, 6 bases at V and 2 bases at J, with 17 bases in the middle. The CDR3 has 15 residues. Per the germline V gene, CDR1 is MNHEY and CDR2 is SVGAGI. The data were produced by immunoSEQ multiplex PCR, yet TCRdb's version contains in-frame clones alone and is incomplete. Altogether about 110,000 clones are present, 85% to 95% being singletons, with the ten largest covering about 0.32%. Input material: CD4+ T cells sorted from blood. The chain has TRBV6-5 and TRBJ2-7; no clear D gene. The clonotype was recovered from a human donor in good health. The CDR3 spells CASSKRVRAPYEQYF. The CDR3 region has the DNA TGTGCCAGCAGCAAAAGAGTCCGGGCCCCCTACGAGCAGTACTTC.